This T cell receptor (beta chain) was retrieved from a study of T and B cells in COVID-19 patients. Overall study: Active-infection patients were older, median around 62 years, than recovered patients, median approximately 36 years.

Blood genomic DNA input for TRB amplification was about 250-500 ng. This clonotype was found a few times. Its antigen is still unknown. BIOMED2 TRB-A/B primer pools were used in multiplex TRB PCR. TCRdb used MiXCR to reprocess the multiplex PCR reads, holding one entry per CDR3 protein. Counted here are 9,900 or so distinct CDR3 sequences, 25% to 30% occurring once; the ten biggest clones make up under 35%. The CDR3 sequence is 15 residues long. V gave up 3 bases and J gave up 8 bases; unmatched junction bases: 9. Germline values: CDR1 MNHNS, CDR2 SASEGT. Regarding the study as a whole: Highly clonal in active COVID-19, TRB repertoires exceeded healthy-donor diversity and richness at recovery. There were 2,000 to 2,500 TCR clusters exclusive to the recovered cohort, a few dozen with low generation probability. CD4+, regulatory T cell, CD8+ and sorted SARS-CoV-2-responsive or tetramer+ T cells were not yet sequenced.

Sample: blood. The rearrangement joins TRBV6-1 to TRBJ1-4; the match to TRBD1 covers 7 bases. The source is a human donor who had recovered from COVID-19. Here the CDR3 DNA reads TGTGCCAGCAGTGAGAGGGGACAGACGAAAGAAAAACTGTTTTTT. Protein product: CASSERGQTKEKLFF.